Given below is one T cell receptor beta chain in context. Germline lookup yields CDR1 MNHEY and CDR2 SVGAGI. The CDR3 length is 14 residues. The J segment lost 5 bases and the V segment lost 6 bases, leaving 7 bases of the junction unmatched. The sample belongs to a study of blood T cell repertoires in COVID-19. Study-level information: PBMCs, B-cell-depleted T cells, or T cells provided the cDNA or gDNA that made up the material.

Two negative PCRs, clearance, or symptom resolution characterized the recovered Cohort 3 donors. Libraries were prepared by immunoSEQ multiplex PCR; TCRdb keeps only in-frame clonotypes and omits some of them. The sample has about 240,000 clones, around 89% seen once. What was sequenced was PBMCs or T cells enriched from blood (not recorded which). This chain links TRBV6-5 with TRBJ1-2, with TRBD1 identical over 9 bases. The receptor comes from a man aged 40-55 years who had recovered from COVID-19. The CDR3 nucleotides are TGTGCCAGCAGACGGACAGGGGCTTTGTATGGCTACACCTTC. As protein: CASRRTGALYGYTF.